This T cell receptor (beta chain) was identified in a study of shared clonotypes between healthy human individuals. Roughly 30,000 T cell genomes, or around 300 ng DNA, went into unsorted PBMC replicate PCRs. Original processing methods: As immunoSEQ supplied junction-only sequences (without quality scores), filtering differed. Assay: immunoSEQ multiplex PCR; the TCRdb copy retains only in-frame clones and omits some. That table gives V, J and clone size, and the DNA gave D and trimming. This table has 450,000 or so clones, 70% to 80% appearing once. The germline CDR1 and CDR2 sequences are SGHAT and FQNNGV. With V trimmed by 5 bases and J by 5 bases, 0 bases remained unmatched. This CDR3 has 14 residues.

This receptor was identified in a woman aged 40 to 50 in good health. Some clones in this sample may be carry-over from other donors' samples. V is TRBV11-2 and J is TRBJ2-2; 12 bases align to TRBD2. Sequenced material: PBMCs. The CDR3 loop is CASSGTSGTGELFF. The CDR3 DNA reads as TGTGCCAGCAGCGGGACTAGCGGGACCGGGGAGCTGTTTTTT.